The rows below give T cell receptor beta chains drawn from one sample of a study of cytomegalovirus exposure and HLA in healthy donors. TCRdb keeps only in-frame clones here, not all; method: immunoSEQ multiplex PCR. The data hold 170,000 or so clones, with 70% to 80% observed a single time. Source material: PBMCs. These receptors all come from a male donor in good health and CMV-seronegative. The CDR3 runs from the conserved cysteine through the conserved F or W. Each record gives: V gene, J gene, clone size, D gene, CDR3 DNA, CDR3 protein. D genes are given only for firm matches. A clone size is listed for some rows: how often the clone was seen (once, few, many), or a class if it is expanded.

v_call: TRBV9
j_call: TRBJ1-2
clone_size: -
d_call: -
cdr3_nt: TGTGCCAGCAGCGCGGACAGTAACTATGGCTACACCTTC
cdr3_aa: CASSADSNYGYTF

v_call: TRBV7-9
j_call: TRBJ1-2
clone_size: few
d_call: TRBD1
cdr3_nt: TGTGCCAGCAACCCCGGGACAGCCGATGGCTACACCTTC
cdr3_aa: CASNPGTADGYTF

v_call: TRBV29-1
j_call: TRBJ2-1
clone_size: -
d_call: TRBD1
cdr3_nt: TGCAGCGTTTGGACAGGGGTAAAGTACGATGAGCAGTTCTTC
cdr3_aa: CSVWTGVKYDEQFF

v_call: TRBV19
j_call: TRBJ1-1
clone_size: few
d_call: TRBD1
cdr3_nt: TGTGCCAGTAGTGTAACCGGGACAGGATACACTGAAGCTTTCTTT
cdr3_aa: CASSVTGTGYTEAFF

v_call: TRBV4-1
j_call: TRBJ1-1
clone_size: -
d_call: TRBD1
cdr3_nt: TGCGCCAGCAGCTTCCGACAGGGCGCTCAGCCAGACACTGAAGCTTTCTTT
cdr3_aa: CASSFRQGAQPDTEAFF

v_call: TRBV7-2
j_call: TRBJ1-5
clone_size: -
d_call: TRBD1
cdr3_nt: TGTGCCAGCAGCTCACAGGGGATGGGCAATCAGCCCCAGCATTTT
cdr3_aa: CASSSQGMGNQPQHF

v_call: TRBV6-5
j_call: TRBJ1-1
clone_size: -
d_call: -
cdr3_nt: TGTGCCAGCAGTTACGTGGCAGCGGCCTTAGCTTTCTTT
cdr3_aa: CASSYVAAALAFF

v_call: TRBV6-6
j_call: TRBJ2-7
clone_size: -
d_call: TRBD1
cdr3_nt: TGTGCCAGCAGGACAGGGTTCTCCTACGAGCAGTACTTC
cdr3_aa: CASRTGFSYEQYF

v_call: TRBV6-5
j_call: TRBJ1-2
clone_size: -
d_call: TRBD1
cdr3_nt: TGTGCCAGCAGTTACTCGACAGGGGGCGCCTATGGCTACACCTTC
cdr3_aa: CASSYSTGGAYGYTF

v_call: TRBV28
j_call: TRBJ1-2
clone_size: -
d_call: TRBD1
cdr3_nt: TGTGCCAGCACCTCTGGGACAGGGATCTATGGCTACACCTTC
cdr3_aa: CASTSGTGIYGYTF

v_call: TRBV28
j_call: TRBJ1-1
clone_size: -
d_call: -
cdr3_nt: TGTGCCAGCAGTTTTTGGGGACAAACGAACACTGAAGCTTTCTTT
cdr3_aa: CASSFWGQTNTEAFF

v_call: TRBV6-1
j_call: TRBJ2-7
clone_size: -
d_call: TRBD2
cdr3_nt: TGTGCCAGCAGTGCCAGGAGCGGGGGGGCCTCCTACGAGCAGTACTTC
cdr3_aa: CASSARSGGASYEQYF

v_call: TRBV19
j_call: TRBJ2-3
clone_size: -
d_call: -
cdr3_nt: TGTGCCAGTAGTATCAGCGGCTGGGCAGATACGCAGTATTTT
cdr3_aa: CASSISGWADTQYF

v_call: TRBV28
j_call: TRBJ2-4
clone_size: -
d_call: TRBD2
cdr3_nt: TGTGCCAGCAGTCACAGGTTACTAGCGGGAGGCTTTGGCAAAAACATTCAGTACTTC
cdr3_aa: CASSHRLLAGGFGKNIQYF

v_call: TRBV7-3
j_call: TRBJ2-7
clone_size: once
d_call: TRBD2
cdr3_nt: TGTGCCAGCAGCCCGGGACTAGCGGGAGGTTACGAGCAGTACTTC
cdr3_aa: CASSPGLAGGYEQYF

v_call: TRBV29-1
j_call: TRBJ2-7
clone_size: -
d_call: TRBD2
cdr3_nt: TGCAGCGTTGAGACGCCACTAGCGGGAGGCCCCTACGAGCAGTACTTC
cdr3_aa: CSVETPLAGGPYEQYF

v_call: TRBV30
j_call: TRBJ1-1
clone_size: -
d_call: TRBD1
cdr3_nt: TGTGCCTGGAGCCCTCCGGGACAGGGGCCGGCGTGCTTT
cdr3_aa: CAWSPPGQGPACF

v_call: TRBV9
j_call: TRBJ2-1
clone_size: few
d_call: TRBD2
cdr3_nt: TGTGCCAGCAGCGTAGCGGGAGGGCAAAATGAGCAGTTCTTC
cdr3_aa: CASSVAGGQNEQFF

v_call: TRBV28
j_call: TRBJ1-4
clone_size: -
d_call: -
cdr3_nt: TGTGCCAGCAGTTTAGTTCAGGGGCCTGCAACTAATGAAAAACTGTTTTTT
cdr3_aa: CASSLVQGPATNEKLFF

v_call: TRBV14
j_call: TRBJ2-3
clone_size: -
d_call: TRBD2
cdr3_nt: TGTGCCAGCAGCCTTAGCGGGAGTCGAGATACGCAGTATTTT
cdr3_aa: CASSLSGSRDTQYF

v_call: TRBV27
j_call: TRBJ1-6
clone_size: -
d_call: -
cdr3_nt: TGTGCCAGCAGTTTAAGACTAGGGAATTCACCCCTCCACTTT
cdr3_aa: CASSLRLGNSPLHF

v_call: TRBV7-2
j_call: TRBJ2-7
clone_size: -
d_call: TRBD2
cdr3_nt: TGTGCCAGCAGCACTACTAGCGGGAGCCCCTACGAGCAGTACTTC
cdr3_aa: CASSTTSGSPYEQYF

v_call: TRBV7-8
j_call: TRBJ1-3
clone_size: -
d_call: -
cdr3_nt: TGTGCCAGCAGCTTAGAGGTGGGGGGCTCTGGAAACACCATATATTTT
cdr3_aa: CASSLEVGGSGNTIYF

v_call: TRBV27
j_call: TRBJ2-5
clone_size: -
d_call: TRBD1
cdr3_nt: TGTGCCAGCAGTAAACAGGGGGAGATTGAGGAGACCCAGTACTTC
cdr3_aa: CASSKQGEIEETQYF

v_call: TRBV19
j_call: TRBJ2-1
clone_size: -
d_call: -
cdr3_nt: TGTGCCAGTAGTATCTCGCGGGGCCCGTCATATGAGCAGTTCTTC
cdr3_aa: CASSISRGPSYEQFF

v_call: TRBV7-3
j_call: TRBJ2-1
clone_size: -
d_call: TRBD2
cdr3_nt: TGTGCCAGCAGCTTACCGGTAGCGGGATCCTACAATGAGCAGTTCTTC
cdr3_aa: CASSLPVAGSYNEQFF

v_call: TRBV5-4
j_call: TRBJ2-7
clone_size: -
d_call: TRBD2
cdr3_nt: TGTGCCAGCAGCTGGAGGGGTCTAGCGGGAGACGAGCAGTACTTC
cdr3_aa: CASSWRGLAGDEQYF

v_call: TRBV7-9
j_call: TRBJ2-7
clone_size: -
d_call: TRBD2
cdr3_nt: TGTTCCAGCAGCTTAGAGATTGGGCGGGAGGGACACTACGAGCAGTACTTC
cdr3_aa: CSSSLEIGREGHYEQYF

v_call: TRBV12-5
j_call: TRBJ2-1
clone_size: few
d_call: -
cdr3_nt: TGTGCTAGTGGCTACCAATACAATGAGCAGTTCTTC
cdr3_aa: CASGYQYNEQFF

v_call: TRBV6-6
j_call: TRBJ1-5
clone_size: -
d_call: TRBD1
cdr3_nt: TGTGCCAGCAGTTACTCGGACAGGGAGGGAAATCAGCCCCAGCATTTT
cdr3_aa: CASSYSDREGNQPQHF

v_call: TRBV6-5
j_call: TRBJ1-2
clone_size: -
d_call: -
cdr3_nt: TGTGCCAGCTCGGAGCGAAGGCGGGATGGCTACACCTTC
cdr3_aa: CASSERRRDGYTF

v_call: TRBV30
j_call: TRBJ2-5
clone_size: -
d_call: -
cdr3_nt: TGCGCCTGGAGTCACGGGATCCAAGAGACCCAGTACTTC
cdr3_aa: CAWSHGIQETQYF

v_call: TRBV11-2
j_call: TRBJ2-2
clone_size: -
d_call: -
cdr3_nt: TGTGCCAGCAGCTTCCGGGACGGGGAGCTGTTTTTT
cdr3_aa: CASSFRDGELFF

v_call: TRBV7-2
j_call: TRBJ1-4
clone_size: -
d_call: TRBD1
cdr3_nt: TGTGCCAGCAGGCTACAGGGGACTAATGAAAAACTGTTTTTT
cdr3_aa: CASRLQGTNEKLFF

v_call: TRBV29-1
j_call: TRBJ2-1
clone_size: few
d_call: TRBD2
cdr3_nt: TGCAGCGTCGTAGCGGGGGAAGATAATGAGCAGTTCTTC
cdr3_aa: CSVVAGEDNEQFF

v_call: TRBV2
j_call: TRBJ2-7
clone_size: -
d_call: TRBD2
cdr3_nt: TGTGCCAGCACCAGCGGGGAAACCTACGAGCAGTACTTC
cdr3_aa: CASTSGETYEQYF

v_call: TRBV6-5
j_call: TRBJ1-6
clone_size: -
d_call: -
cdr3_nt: TGTGCCAGCAGTTACTCGAGGGATTCACCCCTCCACTTT
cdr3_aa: CASSYSRDSPLHF

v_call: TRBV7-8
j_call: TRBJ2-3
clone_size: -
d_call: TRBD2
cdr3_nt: TGTGCCAGCAGCCCCTGGACTAGGGCTGGAGATACGCAGTATTTT
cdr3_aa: CASSPWTRAGDTQYF

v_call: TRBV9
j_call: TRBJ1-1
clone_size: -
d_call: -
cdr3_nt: TGTGCCAGCAGCGTCGGAGGGCGGGACACTGAAGCTTTCTTT
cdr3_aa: CASSVGGRDTEAFF

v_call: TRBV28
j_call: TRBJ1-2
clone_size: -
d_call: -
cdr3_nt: TGTGCCTCGAAATCCCAGGGCCACTATGGCTACACCTTC
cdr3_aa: CASKSQGHYGYTF

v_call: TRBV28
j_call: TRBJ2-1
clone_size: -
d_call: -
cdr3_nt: TGTGCCAGCAGTCATCAGGGGTACAATGAGCAGTTCTTC
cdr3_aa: CASSHQGYNEQFF

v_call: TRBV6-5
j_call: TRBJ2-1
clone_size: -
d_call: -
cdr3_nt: TGTGCCAGCACCCCGCAGGGCTCCTACAATGAGCAGTTCTTC
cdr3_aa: CASTPQGSYNEQFF

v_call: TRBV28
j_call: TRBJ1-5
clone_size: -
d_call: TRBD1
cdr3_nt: TGTGCCAGCAGTTTATCAGGGGGTAATCAGCCCCAGCATTTT
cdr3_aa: CASSLSGGNQPQHF

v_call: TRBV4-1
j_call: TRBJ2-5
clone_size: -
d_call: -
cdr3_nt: TGCGCCAGCAGCCAAGATCCGGACAGCCAAGAGACCCAGTACTTC
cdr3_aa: CASSQDPDSQETQYF

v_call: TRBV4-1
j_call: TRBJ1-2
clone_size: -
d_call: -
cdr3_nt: TGCGCCAGCAGCCAAGATACAGGATTAGCTAACTATGGCTACACCTTC
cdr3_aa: CASSQDTGLANYGYTF

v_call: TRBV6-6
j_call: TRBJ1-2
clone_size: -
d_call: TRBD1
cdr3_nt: TGTGCCAGCAGCCTAACAGGGGGCTATGGCTACACCTTC
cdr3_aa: CASSLTGGYGYTF

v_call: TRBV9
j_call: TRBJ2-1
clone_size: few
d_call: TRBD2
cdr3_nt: TGTGCCAGCAGCGTAGGAACTAGCGGGAGTATTATGAATGAGCAGTTCTTC
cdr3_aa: CASSVGTSGSIMNEQFF

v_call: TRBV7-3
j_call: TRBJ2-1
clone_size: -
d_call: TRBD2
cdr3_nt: TGTGCCAGCAGCTCCCTAGCGGTGAGGTTCAATGAGCAGTTCTTC
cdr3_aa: CASSSLAVRFNEQFF

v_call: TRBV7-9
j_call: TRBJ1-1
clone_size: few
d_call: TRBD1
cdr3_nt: TGTGCCAGCAGCGCGGAAACAGGGGGTCACACTGAAGCTTTCTTT
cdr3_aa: CASSAETGGHTEAFF

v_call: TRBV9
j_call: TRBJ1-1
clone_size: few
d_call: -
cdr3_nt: TGTGCCAGCAGCCATAGTGGGGCAGTAGCCGAAGCTTTCTTT
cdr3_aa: CASSHSGAVAEAFF

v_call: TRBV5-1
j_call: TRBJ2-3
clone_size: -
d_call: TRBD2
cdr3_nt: TGCGCCAGCAGCTCAGCGGGGGGAGGTGACACAGATACGCAGTATTTT
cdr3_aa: CASSSAGGGDTDTQYF

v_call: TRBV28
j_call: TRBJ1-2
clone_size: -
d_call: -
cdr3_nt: TGTGCCAGCAGTGGGGGGGGCAGTTTCTATGGCTACACCTTC
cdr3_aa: CASSGGGSFYGYTF

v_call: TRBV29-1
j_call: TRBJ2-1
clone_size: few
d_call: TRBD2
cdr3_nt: TGCAGCGTTCAGCGGGGATTCTACAATGAGCAGTTCTTC
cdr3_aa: CSVQRGFYNEQFF

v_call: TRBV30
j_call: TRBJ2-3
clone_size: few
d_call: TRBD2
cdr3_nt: TGTGCCTGGAGTCGACTAGCGGGGGGGGGAGATACGCAGTATTTT
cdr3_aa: CAWSRLAGGGDTQYF

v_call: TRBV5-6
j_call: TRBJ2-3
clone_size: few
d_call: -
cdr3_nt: TGTGCCAGCAGCTTGCCAGGGGACACTAGCACAGATACGCAGTATTTT
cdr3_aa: CASSLPGDTSTDTQYF

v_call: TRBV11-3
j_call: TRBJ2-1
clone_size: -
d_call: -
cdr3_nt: TGTGCCAGCAGCAGAGACGGGAGTTTCAATGAGCAGTTCTTC
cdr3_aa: CASSRDGSFNEQFF

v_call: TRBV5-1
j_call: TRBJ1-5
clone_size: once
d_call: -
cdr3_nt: TGCGCCAGCAGCACAGGGTTGGGCAATCAGCCCCAGCATTTT
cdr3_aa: CASSTGLGNQPQHF

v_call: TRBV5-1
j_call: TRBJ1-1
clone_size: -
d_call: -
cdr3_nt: TGCGCCAGCAGCTTGTCACTTCCTAATTACGACAGTGAAGCTTTCTTT
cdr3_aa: CASSLSLPNYDSEAFF

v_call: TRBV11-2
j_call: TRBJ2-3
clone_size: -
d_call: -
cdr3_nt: TGTGCCAGCACCCCCTTAAACACAGATACGCAGTATTTT
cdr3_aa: CASTPLNTDTQYF